The T cell receptor beta chain described here comes from a study of OX40 agonist ivuxolimab in advanced cancers. About the investigation overall: Ivuxolimab was an agonistic, fully human IgG2 monoclonal antibody directed against OX40 (CD134), a costimulatory receptor. Partial responses occurred in three dose-escalation patients: two with cutaneous melanoma and one with hepatocellular carcinoma. In the dose-escalation cohort, 82.7% of patients were male, and the mean age was roughly 60 years, with a range of about 23 to 85. The point of sequencing TCRbeta in the periphery was to test whether ivuxolimab changed TCR sequence diversity and drove clonal T-cell expansion. Intravenous ivuxolimab was administered to patients every 2 weeks at six dose levels: 0.01, 0.1, 0.3, 1.5, 3 and 10 mg/kg. Of the roughly 50 dose-escalation patients, hepatocellular carcinoma was present in approximately 20, melanoma in approximately 15, renal cell carcinoma in 9 and head and neck cancer in 9. The paper reports the monotherapy dose-escalation portion (N of about 47 patients) of the phase I ivuxolimab trial. Prior anti-PD-1, anti-PD-L1 or anti-CTLA-4 therapy was permitted, and checkpoint inhibitors had been received by roughly 40% of dose-escalation patients. Summary of the overall study and its limitations: At doses of 0.1 to 3.0 mg/kg, clonal expansion of both CD4+ and CD8+ T cells in blood was seen between baseline and week 6. In the 0.1-3.0 mg/kg groups, partial responders were among the patients with the lowest normalized peripheral clonal expansion, particularly in CD8+ T cells. Low levels of normalized T-cell clonal expansion were also shown by some nonresponding patients. After ivuxolimab, CD8+ T cells had more expanded clones than CD4+ T cells on average. Antigen specificity was not determined for the clonally expanded peripheral T cells.

The trial excluded patients who had a history of autoimmune disease or who were on systemic immunosuppression. Peripheral blood for TCR sequencing was collected from all dose cohorts at baseline, on cycle 4 day 1, and on cycle 7 day 1. The samples were taken from a phase I, first-in-human, multicenter, open-label dose-escalation trial of ivuxolimab. Adults with locally advanced or metastatic head and neck squamous cell, hepatocellular, melanoma or renal cell carcinoma were enrolled in the trial. CD4+ and CD8+ T cells were sorted separately from peripheral blood before TCR sequencing. CDR3 length: 17 amino acids, cysteine to phenylalanine. The sequence is cut down to CDR3 DNA, 51 bases in frame from base 1. V loses 5 bases of germline sequence and J loses 2 bases, and the interval between the two ends is 19 bases. The germline V gene (reference sequence) gives CDR1 as SEHNR and CDR2 as FQNEAQ. As regards this clone: Its binding antigen is unknown. No base qualities exist here, and no much larger clone lies one base off it.

Genomic DNA was isolated from the sorted cells so that the TCRbeta CDR3 region could be sequenced. The immunoSEQ Assay was used to sequence the TCRbeta CDR3 regions. TCRdb took this table from immuneACCESS and kept in-frame rearrangements with V and J called. Such tables lack part of the clones; where checked against another copy, unresolved V genes explain under half of the gap, and the rest is unexplained. This sample holds 94,000 or so clones; around 80% were observed only once. The ten largest clones represent about 6% of the sample. This receptor was taken from an adult with an advanced solid tumor such as melanoma, head and neck, liver or kidney cancer. The V and J genes are TRBV7-9 and TRBJ1-5; the D segment cannot be called with confidence. The source material was CD4+ or CD8+ T cells sorted from blood, sampled in a trial of the OX40 agonist ivuxolimab. The CDR3 sequence is CASSPSPGKKGNQPQHF. The base sequence is TGTGCCAGCAGCCCTAGCCCGGGGAAGAAGGGCAATCAGCCCCAGCATTTT.